This T cell receptor beta chain was identified during a study of identical twins. Study outcomes and limitations: Out-of-frame alpha sequences common to twins were enriched for low generation probability.

There are a few counts of this clonotype. Its target is unknown. Looked up from germline, CDR1 is SNHLY and CDR2 is FYNNEI. Trimming removed 5 bases from V and 8 bases from J; junction bases left unmatched: 11. The CDR3 has 14 amino acids. TCRdb re-called the 5' RACE reads through MiXCR, storing one row per CDR3 protein. Counted here are some 710,000 distinct CDR3 sequences, roughly 6.2% occurring once; the ten biggest clones make up roughly 1.6%. Every donor was a healthy Caucasian. The sequence was collected from a man between 18 and 29 years old in good health. The specimen was naive T cells sorted from blood. The rearrangement uses TRBV2 and TRBJ1-1, with 7 positions matching TRBD1. CDR3 coding DNA: TGTGCCAGCAGTCTAATCGACAGGGAGGGAGAAGCTTTCTTT. It codes for CASSLIDREGEAFF.